The 16 T cell receptor beta chains below were found in one sample sequenced in a study of T cell changes during pregnancy in multiple sclerosis. Profiled with immunoSEQ multiplex PCR; TCRdb holds only in-frame clones, not every one. The table shows approximately 100,000 clones, with roughly nine tenths occurring only once. The input for sequencing was peripheral blood, taken after pregnancy. Receptors were obtained from a female donor with multiple sclerosis, enrolled in a pregnancy study.

The CDR3 reads CASSPSSGSYNEQFF. The CDR3 DNA sequence: TGTGCCAGCAGCCCCTCTAGCGGTTCCTACAATGAGCAGTTCTTC. This chain connects TRBV11-3 to TRBJ2-1; 7 nucleotides line up with TRBD2. From germline, CDR1 is SGHNT and CDR2 YENEEA. The V segment lost 5 bases and the J segment 1 base; nucleotides outside the gene matches: 5. The CDR3 covers 15 residues. The variable domain in full, with the rest retrieved from reference TRBV11-3 and TRBJ2-1, is EAGVVQSPRYKIIEKKQPVAFWCNPISGHNTLYWYLQNLGQGPELLIRYENEEAVDDSQLPKDRFSAERLKGVDSTLKIQPAELGDSAVYLCASSPSSGSYNEQFFGPGTRLTVL.

CDR3 coding DNA: TGCGCCACCACTAGCGGGAAGTACAATGAGCAGTTCTTC. Its protein is CATTSGKYNEQFF. This chain uses TRBV5-1 with TRBJ2-1; 10 bases match TRBD2. Trimming cost V 9 bases and J 4 bases; bases outside gene matches: 4. The CDR3 is 13 amino acids. Germline loops: CDR1 SGHRS, CDR2 YFSETQ. The full variable domain, its missing parts supplied by reference TRBV5-1 and TRBJ2-1, is KAGVTQTPRYLIKTRGQQVTLSCSPISGHRSVSWYQQTPGQGLQFLFEYFSETQRNKGNFPGRFSGRQFSNSRSEMNVSTLELGDSALYLCATTSGKYNEQFFGPGTRLTVL.

The chain has TRBV27 and TRBJ2-3; TRBD2 matches at 8 bases. Germline V gives CDR1 MNHEY, CDR2 SMNVEV (reference sequence). V was pared by 6 bases and J by 4 bases, with 6 bases of the junction left unmatched. CDR3 length: 14 residues. CDR3 DNA: TGTGCCAGCAGGGGACTAGGAGGTCCAGATACGCAGTATTTT. This gives the protein CASRGLGGPDTQYF.

This clone was seen more than once but under ten times. The chain is built from TRBV9 and TRBJ1-1; tentative D call: TRBD1 (6 bases). Germline CDR1 and CDR2: SGDLS and YYNGEE. The CDR3 contains 14 residues. Trimming cost V 4 bases and J 2 bases, with 12 bases left between them. Here the CDR3 DNA reads TGTGCCAGCAGCTCCGGGGACATCAACACTGAAGCTTTCTTT. Amino acids: CASSSGDINTEAFF.

This clone was detected once. The rearrangement links TRBV5-1 to TRBJ1-6; D remains unclear. This CDR3 has 14 amino acids. Germline assignment: CDR1 SGHRS and CDR2 YFSETQ. The V end lost 2 bases, the J end lost 4 bases, and 7 bases lay between the germline ends. CDR3 residues: CASSFGGYNSPLHF. CDR3 nucleotide sequence: TGCGCCAGCAGCTTCGGCGGATATAATTCACCCCTCCACTTT. Together with reference TRBV5-1 and TRBJ1-6, the CDR3 gives the full variable domain: KAGVTQTPRYLIKTRGQQVTLSCSPISGHRSVSWYQQTPGQGLQFLFEYFSETQRNKGNFPGRFSGRQFSNSRSEMNVSTLELGDSALYLCASSFGGYNSPLHFGNGTRLTVT.

This chain connects TRBV11-2 to TRBJ2-7; D remains ambiguous. Per germline, CDR1 SGHAT and CDR2 FQNNGV. CDR3 length equals 11 residues. The V end was cut by 4 bases, the J end by 6 bases, with 7 bases between. For the CDR3, the DNA is TGTGCCAGCAGCTCCTCGGTCGAGCAGTACTTC. It codes for CASSSSVEQYF.

This clone appeared a single time. The rearrangement links TRBV5-8 to TRBJ1-5; 10 bases map to TRBD1. Germline V gene lookup returns CDR1 SGHTS and CDR2 YDEGEE. The CDR3 has 16 amino acids. V shed 4 bases, J shed 6 bases, and the junction held 10 bases outside the gene matches. The DNA of the CDR3 is TGTGCCAGCAGCCCCGGGACAGGGGTAGTGGGTCAGCCCCAGCATTTT. Its protein is CASSPGTGVVGQPQHF.

This chain joins TRBV2 and TRBJ2-2, with TRBD1 matching 8 bases. The CDR3 is 14 amino acids. CDR1 and CDR2 from the germline V gene are SNHLY and FYNNEI. Losses at the gene ends were 6 bases for V and 2 bases for J; bases not matched to a gene: 2. The CDR3 here is CASRGQGNTGELFF. CDR3 DNA sequence: TGTGCCAGCAGAGGACAGGGAAACACCGGGGAGCTGTTTTTT.

The chain carries TRBV18 and TRBJ2-2; no reliable D call. The CDR3 is made up of 15 amino acids. V lost 3 bases and J 4 bases, leaving 12 bases between the germline ends. From germline, CDR1 is KGHSH and CDR2 LQKENI. The CDR3 nucleotides read TGTGCCAGCTCACCGTACTTCGGTACCACCGGGGAGCTGTTTTTT. This codes for CASSPYFGTTGELFF.

In this sample, this clone turned up once. The rearrangement uses TRBV15 and TRBJ1-1; weak D call: TRBD1 (5 bases). CDR1 is LNHNV, CDR2 YYDKDF, per germline (reference sequence). This CDR3 spans 15 amino acids. The ends were cut back, 1 base at V and 4 bases at J, with 13 bases in the middle. In nucleotides, the CDR3 is TGTGCCACCAGCAGAGGGCGGGGTCAGGGCACTGAAGCTTTCTTT. Protein product: CATSRGRGQGTEAFF.

This clone was detected only once. The V call is TRBV6-5, the J call TRBJ2-5, with 10 bases aligning to TRBD2. V trimming: 6 bases; J trimming: 4 bases; junction bases outside the gene matches: 8. The CDR3 covers 15 residues. Germline V lookup: CDR1 MNHEY, CDR2 SVGAGI. The CDR3 DNA reads TGTGCCAGCAGACTCAGCGGGGGGGCTTCAGAGACCCAGTACTTC. As protein: CASRLSGGASETQYF.

The V gene is TRBV28, the J gene TRBJ2-5, with 13 bases matching TRBD2. The V and J ends lost 6 bases and 4 bases, in that order; junction bases with no gene match: 5. The CDR3 length is 15 residues. Germline values: CDR1 MDHEN, CDR2 SYDVKM. The CDR3 sequence: CASSSGLAGAETQYF. DNA for the CDR3: TGTGCCAGCAGCAGCGGACTAGCGGGGGCAGAGACCCAGTACTTC.

The table lists this clone with a count of one. This chain links TRBV6-1 with TRBJ2-1, with D possibly TRBD2 on 5 matching bases. CDR3 length: 15 amino acids. The germline V gene encodes CDR1 MNHNS and CDR2 SASEGT. V was cut by 0 bases and J by 13 bases, with 19 bases left in between. The CDR3 spells CASSEAEAVRWDQFF. In DNA, the CDR3 is TGTGCCAGCAGTGAAGCGGAGGCCGTGAGGTGGGATCAGTTCTTC.

The rearrangement joins TRBV6-1 to TRBJ2-1; unclear D gene. This CDR3 region has 16 residues. V shed 2 bases and J shed 6 bases, with 17 bases lying between them. In germline, CDR1 is MNHNS, CDR2 SASEGT. The CDR3 sequence is CASSEKRHRVRNEQFF. The DNA of the CDR3 is TGTGCCAGCAGTGAAAAGAGGCACCGCGTCCGCAATGAGCAGTTCTTC.

The J gene is TRBJ2-5, the V gene TRBV7-9; 11 bases align to TRBD1. With 3 bases clipped from V and 5 bases from J, the junction kept 5 bases outside the gene matches. The germline gives CDR1 SEHNR, CDR2 FQNEAQ (reference sequence). The CDR3 is 15 amino acids. The DNA of the CDR3 is TGTGCCAGCAGCTTCAGGACAGGGGGCGTTGAGACCCAGTACTTC. Residues: CASSFRTGGVETQYF.

This chain joins TRBV5-1 and TRBJ1-4; TRBD1 agrees at 7 bases. Germline V gene sequence: CDR1 SGHRS, CDR2 YFSETQ. Losses at the gene ends were 5 bases for V and 5 bases for J; bases not matched to a gene: 9. The CDR3 is 15 amino acids. Here the CDR3 reads CASSPNRGWNEKLFF. CDR3 coding DNA: TGCGCCAGCAGTCCCAACAGGGGTTGGAATGAAAAACTGTTTTTT.